These 2 T cell receptor beta chains originate from one sample sequenced in a study of T cell responses to AZD1222 COVID-19 vaccine. Method: immunoSEQ multiplex PCR; TCRdb's copy keeps in-frame clones and lacks some. The sample includes 95,000 to 150,000 clones, just over 85% seen only once; the top ten take 6% to 8%. Sequencing used peripheral blood, obtained on day 0 of AZD1222 vaccination. The receptors originated from an adult in good health.

The V and J genes are TRBV11-3 and TRBJ2-3; 11 bases match TRBD2. CDR1 SGHNT and CDR2 YENEEA come from the germline V gene. Trimming cost V 1 base and J 4 bases; bases outside gene matches: 4. This CDR3 contains 16 residues. CDR3 protein: CASSLGLAGIADTQYF. The CDR3 bases are TGTGCCAGCAGCTTAGGACTAGCGGGAATAGCAGATACGCAGTATTTT.

The V and J genes are TRBV19 and TRBJ2-4, with 13 bases aligning to TRBD2. Trimming at V came to 5 bases and at J to 6 bases, leaving 7 bases not matched to a gene. The CDR3 is made up of 16 amino acids. From germline, CDR1 is LNHDA and CDR2 SQIVND (reference sequence). In nucleotides, the CDR3 is TGTGCCAGTAGTCAAGGGACTAGCGGGACTGGAAACATTCAGTACTTC. It is translated as CASSQGTSGTGNIQYF. The entire variable domain, with the rest obtained from reference TRBV19 and TRBJ2-4, is as follows: DGGITQSPKYLFRKEGQNVTLSCEQNLNHDAMYWYRQDPGQGLRLIYYSQIVNDFQKGDIAEGYSVSREKKESFPLTVTSAQKNPTAFYLCASSQGTSGTGNIQYFGAGTRLSVL.